This TCR beta chain was observed in a study of radiotherapy plus CTLA-4 blockade in lung cancer (dated by TCRdb to 2017 to 2018). Concerning the study at large: Objective responses were observed in approximately 18% of enrolled patients, and disease control was achieved in approximately 29%. The paper as a whole reports these results and caveats: TCR clones derived from tumors expanded in peripheral blood after treatment with radiotherapy and ipilimumab. The strongest predictors of response were reported to be early dynamic shifts in blood T cell clones along with a rise in serum interferon-beta following radiation.

About this clone itself: Its antigen remains undetermined. No much larger clonotype is one base removed from it; base qualities were not supplied.

The study evaluated CTLA-4 blockade (ipilimumab) given together with focal radiation therapy in patients who had chemo-refractory metastatic non-small-cell lung cancer. The library came from the immunoSEQ multiplex PCR assay. Here the immuneACCESS table is served through TCRdb, limited to in-frame sequences with V and J called. Missing clones are a known gap in these copies; in checked studies unresolved V genes cover under half, and the rest lacks a known reason. This sample gives 9,500 to 15,000 clones in total; around 84% of them show up just once. Together, the top ten hold around 28% of the sample. V loses 2 bases of germline sequence and J loses 1 base, and the interval between the two ends is 5 bases. According to the germline V gene (reference sequence), CDR1 reads MNHNY and CDR2 reads SVGAGI. Including cysteine and phenylalanine, the CDR3 has 13 amino acids. The CDR3 DNA has 39 bases and is translated from base 1.

This material consisted of peripheral blood, taken from a patient treated with radiotherapy plus ipilimumab. The rearrangement combines TRBV6-6 with TRBJ1-1, with an unclear D gene assignment. The receptor was isolated from a human donor with non-small cell lung cancer that progressed on radiotherapy plus ipilimumab. CDR3 sequence: CASSYDGNTEAFF. DNA sequence: TGTGCCAGCAGTTACGACGGGAACACTGAAGCTTTCTTT.